The source of this TCR beta chain is a study of beta chain features in type 1 diabetes. Findings and caveats of the study: Among patients with Type 1 diabetes, TCRB CDR3s were moderately but significantly shorter in every one of the four CD4+ subsets. Reduced insertions and increased deletions marked VDJ junctions in type 1 diabetes patients. Unsettled here was the matter of whether HLA type influences TCRB rearrangement. It was among patients, rather than healthy donors, that naive, central memory and Treg TCRB repertoires appeared more similar.

With respect to this clone: Antigen: not known.

Unmatched junction bases numbered 5, after V lost 5 bases and J lost 1 base. Per germline, CDR1 MNHNY and CDR2 SVGAGI (reference sequence). The CDR3 has 15 residues. Every sorted population was more than 95% pure. TCRB transcripts that were expressed got sequenced, as all of the isolated RNA had been reverse transcribed. Sequenced by immunoSEQ multiplex PCR; TCRdb stores in-frame clones only, minus some. Of 400,000 or so clones listed, 10% to 15% are singletons. The TCR was taken from a woman between 18 and 29 years old with type 1 diabetes. The genes are TRBV6-6 and TRBJ2-1; TRBD2 matches at 7 bases. Sample: naive CD4+ T cells from blood. CDR3 sequence reads: CASSMSSGSYNEQFF. The CDR3 DNA reads as TGTGCCAGCAGTATGTCTAGCGGTTCCTACAATGAGCAGTTCTTC.